What follows describes a single TCR beta chain. Libraries were prepared by immunoSEQ multiplex PCR; TCRdb keeps only in-frame clonotypes and omits some of them. The sample includes approximately 210,000 clones, around 86% of them seen just once. The data are from a study of blood T cell repertoires in COVID-19. Study background: PBMCs, B-cell-depleted T cells, or T cells provided the cDNA or gDNA that made up the material.

This CDR3 spans 14 amino acids. Between the trimmed V and J ends, which lost 6 bases and 3 bases, there was a span of 14 bases. Germline CDR1 reads SGHAT; CDR2 reads FQNNGV. This TCR was recovered from a young man who had recovered from COVID-19. This chain connects TRBV11-2 to TRBJ1-1, with D maybe TRBD1 (6 bases). The specimen was peripheral blood. CDR3 loop: CASRLRDTYTEAFF. In DNA, the CDR3 is TGTGCCAGCAGATTACGGGACACCTACACTGAAGCTTTCTTT.